Below, 6 T cell receptor beta chains from the same sample are listed, as sequenced in a study of post-analysis software for immune sequencing data. Findings and limits, study-wide: With TRBV5-6, TRBV5-1 and TRBV20-1 included, 4 or 5 TRBV segments were more frequent in patients than in controls.

Presence of unique molecular identifiers characterized the TCR beta cDNA libraries. TCRdb redid the calling of the PCR reads with MiXCR, one entry per CDR3 protein. The sample shows more than 500,000 distinct CDR3 sequences, approximately 34% of them seen only once. For these TCRs, the target antigens are not known. The sequencing input was blood. Source of these receptors: a girl aged 2-17 years with multiple sclerosis.

V is TRBV4-1 and J is TRBJ2-5; D gene uncertain. The V gene lost 0 bases and the J gene lost 7 bases, with 15 bases spanning the gap. Germline lookup yields CDR1 MGHRA and CDR2 YSYEKL. This CDR3 comprises 15 residues. For the CDR3, the DNA is TGCGCCAGCAGCCAAGATTCTGCGGCTGGGATGACCCAGTACTTC. Protein product: CASSQDSAAGMTQYF.

There are a few counts of this clonotype. The V gene is TRBV9, the J gene TRBJ1-6; D is unclear. Trimming shortened V by 0 bases and J by 7 bases, and 5 bases separated the two germline ends. Per the germline V gene, CDR1 is SGDLS and CDR2 is YYNGEE. The CDR3 contains 13 residues. The CDR3 bases are TGTGCCAGCAGCGTAGACGTCAATTCACCCCTCCACTTT. Translated, it gives CASSVDVNSPLHF.

The V call is TRBV18, the J call TRBJ2-7; 8 bases are a match to TRBD1. Germline assignment: CDR1 KGHSH and CDR2 LQKENI. This CDR3 contains 13 residues. The V gene end was trimmed by 6 bases and the J gene end by 3 bases; junction bases not matched to a gene: 4. CDR3 nucleotides: TGTGCCAGCTCTCCGACAGGGGTCTACGAGCAGTACTTC. Translation gives CASSPTGVYEQYF.

The CDR3 loop reads CASSGDGIIGQTQYF. In nucleotides, the CDR3 is TGTGCCAGCAGCGGGGACGGGATAATAGGTCAAACGCAGTATTTT. The chain joins TRBV28 to TRBJ2-3; D might be TRBD1 or TRBD2, each matching 5 bases. V was shortened by 6 bases and J by 9 bases, with 22 bases between the two germline ends. This CDR3 spans 15 amino acids. Germline V gives CDR1 MDHEN, CDR2 SYDVKM.

This clonotype was seen only a few times. The chain has TRBV4-1 and TRBJ2-3; 10 bases are a match to TRBD2. This CDR3 comprises 18 residues. J was trimmed by 5 bases and V by 3 bases; bases with no gene match: 14. CDR1 and CDR2 (germline): MGHRA, YSYEKL. As DNA, the CDR3 is TGCGCCAGCAGCCACCTTGCCGGGACTAGCGTTGTGGGAGATACGCAGTATTTT. This gives the protein CASSHLAGTSVVGDTQYF.

This chain joins TRBV2 and TRBJ1-4; no clear D gene. The CDR3 is 12 amino acids. Germline loops: CDR1 SNHLY, CDR2 FYNNEI. With 6 bases removed from V and 7 bases from J, the gap between germline ends came to 9 bases. The CDR3 sequence: CASSYDGEKLFF. The CDR3 nucleotides read TGTGCCAGCAGCTATGACGGTGAAAAACTGTTTTTT.